This TCR beta chain came from a study of PD-L1 blockade in urothelial cancer. Germline assignment: CDR1 KGHSH and CDR2 LQKENI. V shed 4 bases and J shed 3 bases, with 7 bases lying between them. CDR3 length: 13 residues. TCRdb's copy holds only in-frame clones and misses some; the assay was immunoSEQ multiplex PCR. The sample yields some 24,000 clones, roughly 80% seen once. This clonotype originated in a man aged 65-85 years with urothelial cancer. Sequenced material: PBMCs, taken around atezolizumab (anti-PD-L1) treatment. The V call is TRBV18, the J call TRBJ2-1; TRBD1 is a possible D gene (5 bases). CDR3 sequence (DNA): TGTGCCAGCTCACGAGACAGCTACAATGAGCAGTTCTTC. Residues: CASSRDSYNEQFF.